Described below is a single T cell receptor beta chain sequence and its context. PCR amplification relied on 60 Vbeta primers (plus 13 Jbeta primers). Data came from immunoSEQ multiplex PCR; TCRdb stores just in-frame clones and leaves some out. The table shows 150,000 to 200,000 clones, with approximately 84% occurring only once. This specimen comes from a study of cytomegalovirus exposure and HLA in healthy donors. CDR1 and CDR2 from the germline V gene are MNHNY and SVGAGI (reference sequence). The CDR3 consists of 15 residues. V trimming: 7 bases; J trimming: 9 bases; junction bases outside the gene matches: 17.

Sequencing used PBMCs. This chain connects TRBV6-6 to TRBJ2-7; 8 bases match TRBD2. The clonotype was recovered from a girl under three years old in good health and CMV-seronegative. The CDR3 sequence is CASTPAGGRFWGQYF. As DNA, the CDR3 is TGTGCCAGCACCCCGGCGGGGGGCCGGTTCTGGGGGCAGTACTTC.